Presented here are 24 T cell receptor beta chains from one specimen sequenced in a study of Graves' ophthalmopathy and Graves' hyperthyroidism. Researchers took RNA transcripts and amplified TCR beta CDR3 regions from them. The first round was an RT-PCR with HTBI primers, and the second round was a multiplex PCR. TCRdb ran MiXCR on the multiplex PCR reads and lists one entry per CDR3 protein. The profile shows roughly 160,000 distinct CDR3 sequences, over 35% of them singletons. The sequencing sample was made of peripheral blood. Receptors were obtained from a woman in her 40s with Graves' ophthalmopathy.

V is TRBV5-1 and J is TRBJ2-5; D call uncertain. V lost 0 bases and J lost 4, with 16 bases in between. This CDR3 is 16 amino acids long. Germline V gives CDR1 SGHRS, CDR2 YFSETQ. As DNA, the CDR3 is TGCGCCAGCAGCTTGGTCGGCCAGGCGTTGGCAGAGACCCAGTACTTC. This translates into CASSLVGQALAETQYF.

V is TRBV7-2 and J is TRBJ2-7; no firm D call. Between the trimmed V and J ends, which lost 3 bases and 0 bases, there was a span of 9 bases. The CDR3 runs to 14 residues. Germline CDR1 SGHTA, CDR2 FQGNSA. DNA of the CDR3: TGTGCCAGCAGCTTCCCGTTATCCTCCTACGAGCAGTACTTC. It codes for CASSFPLSSYEQYF.

This clonotype was counted at least ten times. The chain uses TRBV20-1 and TRBJ2-7; 10 positions agree with TRBD1. The germline CDR1 and CDR2 sequences are DFQATT and SNEGSKA (reference sequence). The V gene end was trimmed by 1 base and the J gene end by 2 bases; junction bases not matched to a gene: 2. This CDR3 region has 14 residues. The CDR3 protein is CSARADRGAYEQYF. CDR3 bases: TGCAGTGCTAGAGCGGACAGGGGGGCCTACGAGCAGTACTTC.

This clonotype was found many times. This rearrangement joins TRBV6-2 or TRBV6-3 to TRBJ1-1; a possible D gene is TRBD1 (5 bases). Deletions cut 3 bases from V and 3 bases from J, with 8 bases between. Looked up from germline, CDR1 is MNHEY and CDR2 is SVGEGT. The CDR3 has 13 residues. The CDR3 spells CASSYLGDTEAFF. The CDR3 DNA reads as TGTGCCAGCAGTTATTTGGGGGACACTGAAGCTTTCTTT.

This clonotype occurred many times. The chain couples TRBV18 to TRBJ1-1, with D perhaps matching TRBD1 (5 bases). The CDR3 has 15 amino acids. V was pared by 4 bases and J by 2 bases, with 14 bases between. The V gene's germline CDR1 is KGHSH and CDR2 LQKENI. The CDR3 here is CASSLGAAINTEAFF. The CDR3 coding sequence is TGTGCCAGCTCACTCGGGGCGGCTATCAACACTGAAGCTTTCTTT.

This clonotype was found many times. A read error may produce the germline difference seen at one junction end. The chain combines TRBV20-1 with TRBJ2-7; D may match TRBD1 or TRBD2 (5 bases each). This CDR3 spans 11 amino acids. Germline loops: CDR1 DFQATT, CDR2 SNEGSKA (reference sequence). The CDR3 DNA sequence: TGCAGTGCTAGAGCTACCGGGACGATGGACTTC. It codes for CSARATGTMDF.

This clonotype was detected many times. The chain has TRBV19 and TRBJ1-3, with a possible D match to TRBD1 (6 bases). The CDR3 loop spans 15 amino acids. CDR1 is LNHDA and CDR2 is SQIVND in the germline V gene (reference sequence). Trimming left V 5 bases short and J 4 bases short, with 15 bases between. The CDR3 nucleotides read TGTGCCAGTAGTGGCGGGACAACCCTAGGAAACACCATATATTTT. Translation gives CASSGGTTLGNTIYF.

This clonotype was recorded at least ten times. This chain connects TRBV5-1 to TRBJ2-7, with TRBD1 matching over 7 bases. The CDR3 is 14 residues long. After removal of 4 bases from V and 2 bases from J, the junction contained 6 bases not matched to a gene. Germline CDR1 reads SGHRS; CDR2 reads YFSETQ. The DNA of the CDR3 is TGCGCCAGCAGCGACCGGACAGGAACCTACGAGCAGTACTTC. Amino acid sequence: CASSDRTGTYEQYF.

This clonotype was seen more than once but under ten times. This chain links TRBV6-2 or TRBV6-3 with TRBJ2-7; D remains ambiguous. This CDR3 has 16 residues. V was trimmed by 2 bases and J by 3 bases, leaving 17 bases between them. Germline V gives CDR1 MNHEY, CDR2 SVGEGT. DNA of the CDR3: TGTGCCAGCAGTTACGTGGCTGTAAGAGCGAACTACGAGCAGTACTTC. This encodes CASSYVAVRANYEQYF.

This clonotype has more than one count but fewer than ten. The chain has TRBV12-3 or TRBV12-4 and TRBJ1-1; 7 nucleotides line up with TRBD1. V gave up 6 bases and J gave up 5 bases; unmatched junction bases: 12. The CDR3 runs 15 residues. DNA for the CDR3: TGTGCCAGCAGCCTACTGGAGTTCAGGGGGACTGAAGCTTTCTTT. It codes for CASSLLEFRGTEAFF.

This clonotype was picked up many times. This sequence joins TRBV20-1 and TRBJ1-1; weak D call: TRBD1 (6 bases). The V gene's germline CDR1 is DFQATT and CDR2 SNEGSKA (reference sequence). This CDR3 has 14 amino acids. V lost 2 bases, J lost 2 bases, and 12 bases lay in between. The CDR3 protein is CSARRAGDNTEAFF. CDR3 DNA: TGCAGTGCTAGAAGGGCAGGGGATAACACTGAAGCTTTCTTT.

The rearrangement joins TRBV7-8 to TRBJ2-7; 9 bases fit TRBD1. This CDR3 is built from 17 residues. The trim removed 1 base at V and 0 bases at J, leaving 7 bases unmatched. Germline V CDR1 and CDR2: SGHVS, FQNEAQ. The CDR3 here is CASSLVGTGHTSYEQYF. Here the CDR3 DNA reads TGTGCCAGCAGCTTAGTTGGGACAGGGCATACCTCCTACGAGCAGTACTTC.

The rearrangement links TRBV12-3 or TRBV12-4 to TRBJ2-7; 10 bases agree with TRBD2. This CDR3 is 15 amino acids long. V was pared by 1 base and J by 4 bases, with 4 bases of the junction left unmatched. The CDR3 DNA reads as TGTGCCAGCAGTTTAGATTCTAGCGGGAGTTACGAGCAGTACTTC. Its translation: CASSLDSSGSYEQYF.

This clonotype was seen at least ten times. The chain has TRBV10-1 and TRBJ1-5; D call uncertain. V was pared by 0 bases and J by 6 bases, with 3 bases between. The CDR3 has 12 residues. Germline V CDR1 and CDR2: WNHNN, SYGVQD (reference sequence). The CDR3 is CASSESGQPQHF. The DNA of the CDR3 is TGCGCCAGCAGTGAGTCGGGTCAGCCCCAGCATTTT.

This clonotype was seen repeatedly, ten times or more. The chain couples TRBV27 to TRBJ1-2; D is unresolved. From germline, CDR1 is MNHEY and CDR2 SMNVEV (reference sequence). This CDR3 has 13 residues. V was trimmed by 2 bases and J by 4 bases, leaving 8 bases between them. Here the CDR3 reads CASSLSGIYGYTF. The CDR3 nucleotides are TGTGCCAGCAGTTTAAGCGGTATCTATGGCTACACCTTC.

This clonotype has a count of ten or more. V and J are TRBV5-1 and TRBJ1-2, with D unresolved. The V end lost 5 bases, the J end lost 7 bases, and 18 bases lay between the germline ends. Germline V lookup: CDR1 SGHRS, CDR2 YFSETQ. The CDR3 covers 14 residues. The CDR3 spells CASSYHRFNGGYTF. In DNA, the CDR3 is TGCGCCAGCAGTTACCACAGATTCAATGGTGGCTACACCTTC. Together with reference TRBV5-1 and TRBJ1-2, the CDR3 gives the full variable domain: KAGVTQTPRYLIKTRGQQVTLSCSPISGHRSVSWYQQTPGQGLQFLFEYFSETQRNKGNFPGRFSGRQFSNSRSEMNVSTLELGDSALYLCASSYHRFNGGYTFGSGTRLTVV.

This clonotype was observed at least ten times. The CDR3 sequence: CASSEKANTEAFF. DNA for the CDR3: TGTGCCAGCAGTGAAAAGGCGAACACTGAAGCTTTCTTT. This chain connects TRBV6-4 to TRBJ1-1; D unclear. V shed 3 bases and J shed 1 base, with 6 bases lying between them. Germline CDR1 and CDR2: MRHNA and SNTAGT. The CDR3 contains 13 residues.

Many counts were recorded for this clonotype. The chain links TRBV18 to TRBJ2-5; no clear D gene. The V end lost 1 base, the J end lost 5 bases, and 5 bases lay between the germline ends. This CDR3 comprises 12 residues. Germline V lookup: CDR1 KGHSH, CDR2 LQKENI. Here the CDR3 reads CASSPQSETQYF. In nucleotides, the CDR3 is TGTGCCAGCTCACCACAGTCCGAGACCCAGTACTTC. Full variable domain (missing parts from reference TRBV18 and TRBJ2-5): NAGVMQNPRHLVRRRGQEARLRCSPMKGHSHVYWYRQLPEEGLKFMVYLQKENIIDESGMPKERFSAEFPKEGPSILRIQQVVRGDSAAYFCASSPQSETQYFGPGTRLLVL.

This clonotype was detected many times. V and J are TRBV6-2 or TRBV6-3 and TRBJ1-5; 7 bases are shared with TRBD1. Germline lookup yields CDR1 MNHEY and CDR2 SVGEGT. Trimming took 5 bases from V and 2 from J; bases not matched to a gene: 6. This CDR3 is built from 15 residues. CDR3 sequence (DNA): TGTGCCAGCAGTCGACAGGGATCGGGCAATCAGCCCCAGCATTTT. Translating gives CASSRQGSGNQPQHF.

This clonotype was recorded at least ten times. The chain joins TRBV28 to TRBJ2-7; D could derive from TRBD1 or TRBD2 (5 bases each). The CDR3 length is 14 residues. CDR1 and CDR2 from the germline V gene are MDHEN and SYDVKM. Trimming cost V 3 bases and J 3 bases, with 12 bases left between them. CDR3 loop: CASSFRADNYEQYF. Here the CDR3 DNA reads TGTGCCAGCAGTTTTCGAGCGGACAACTACGAGCAGTACTTC.

This clonotype has ten or more counts. This sequence joins TRBV28 and TRBJ2-5; 12 bases map to TRBD1. V lost 7 bases and J lost 4; bases outside the gene matches: 7. The length of the CDR3 is 15 residues. From germline, CDR1 is MDHEN and CDR2 SYDVKM. CDR3: CASNEGTGGRETQYF. CDR3 sequence (DNA): TGTGCCAGCAATGAGGGGACAGGGGGCAGAGAGACCCAGTACTTC.

This clonotype was found many times. V gene TRBV5-1 combines with J gene TRBJ2-7, with TRBD2 identical over 12 bases. Unmatched junction bases numbered 4, after V lost 7 bases and J lost 2 bases. This CDR3 has 14 amino acids. Looked up from germline, CDR1 is SGHRS and CDR2 is YFSETQ. The DNA of the CDR3 is TGCGCCAGCTCCCCTAGCGGGGGGGCCTACGAGCAGTACTTC. It codes for CASSPSGGAYEQYF.

This clonotype was counted at least ten times. V usage is TRBV7-9 and J usage is TRBJ1-2; D is unresolved. With 5 bases removed from V and 8 bases from J, the gap between germline ends came to 12 bases. This CDR3 spans 12 amino acids. The germline gives CDR1 SEHNR, CDR2 FQNEAQ (reference sequence). The CDR3 reads CASSLGLVGYTF. CDR3 bases: TGTGCCAGCAGCCTAGGGTTGGTGGGCTACACCTTC.

This clonotype was seen only a few times. V usage is TRBV6-5 and J usage is TRBJ1-1; maybe TRBD1 (6 bases). This CDR3 is built from 15 residues. Trimming left V 2 bases short and J 0 bases short, with 10 bases between. The V gene's germline CDR1 is MNHEY and CDR2 SVGAGI. The CDR3 DNA reads as TGTGCCAGCAGTTACGTGGGGGCATTGAACACTGAAGCTTTCTTT. It encodes CASSYVGALNTEAFF.